This entry lists 18 T cell receptor beta chains sequenced from one sample in a study of blood T cells in healthy people across ages. Using a J-beta primer mix together with a sample-barcoded 5' primer, a second PCR was run for roughly 6 to 11 cycles. TCRdb re-analysed the 5' RACE reads in MiXCR, keeping a single row per CDR3 protein. This sample has around 750,000 distinct CDR3 sequences, with roughly 50% found just once. Sequencing was carried out using blood. The source is an elderly man in good health.

The genes are TRBV2 and TRBJ2-3, with TRBD2 identical over 10 bases. V lost 7 bases and J lost 14; bases outside the gene matches: 15. Per germline, CDR1 SNHLY and CDR2 FYNNEI. The CDR3 has 14 residues. CDR3 bases: TGTGCCAGCAATGGTAGCGGGAGGTCCGGATACGCGTATTTT. Amino acids: CASNGSGRSGYAYF.

The V and J genes are TRBV11-2 and TRBJ2-5; D is unclear. This CDR3 region has 13 residues. Germline lookup yields CDR1 SGHAT and CDR2 FQNNGV. Between the trimmed V and J ends, which lost 5 bases and 5 bases, there was a span of 12 bases. The CDR3 DNA reads as TGTGCCAGCAGCCTCCTGGAATGGGAGACCCAGTACTTC. Translating it yields CASSLLEWETQYF.

CDR3 DNA: TGCGCCAGCAGCGTTAGCGGGCCCGGCTACAATGAGCAGTTCTTC. It translates to CASSVSGPGYNEQFF. V usage is TRBV5-1 and J usage is TRBJ2-1, with 7 bases that match TRBD2. Per germline, CDR1 SGHRS and CDR2 YFSETQ. V was clipped by 4 bases and J by 3 bases; unmatched bases: 7. This CDR3 is 15 amino acids long.

In this sample, this clonotype turned up a few times. The chain carries TRBV6-2 or TRBV6-3 and TRBJ2-7, with 8 positions matching TRBD1. Germline V lookup: CDR1 MNHEY, CDR2 SVGEGT. The CDR3 contains 15 residues. V shed 4 bases, J shed 3 bases, and the junction held 8 bases outside the gene matches. The CDR3 coding sequence is TGTGCCAGCAGTTTCGCGGACAGGGTACTCTACGAGCAGTACTTC. Encoded protein: CASSFADRVLYEQYF.

This clonotype came up once. The CDR3 protein is CASSSVETSGYNEQFF. Written as DNA, the CDR3 is TGTGCCAGCAGCTCCGTGGAGACTAGCGGCTACAATGAGCAGTTCTTC. The genes are TRBV27 and TRBJ2-1, with 9 bases lining up with TRBD2. Germline values: CDR1 MNHEY, CDR2 SMNVEV (reference sequence). Trimming removed 6 bases from V and 3 bases from J; junction bases left unmatched: 9. There are 16 residues in the CDR3.

CDR3 protein: CASSLLTSALGGEQFF. The CDR3 region has the DNA TGTGCCAGCAGTTTGTTGACTAGCGCGCTCGGGGGGGAGCAGTTCTTC. The gene calls are TRBV27 and TRBJ2-1, with 8 bases lining up with TRBD2. Germline loops: CDR1 MNHEY, CDR2 SMNVEV (reference sequence). Germline trimming cut 3 bases from V and 10 bases from J; bases unmatched to any gene: 14. This CDR3 spans 16 amino acids.

V usage is TRBV7-2 and J usage is TRBJ2-4, with 7 bases identical to TRBD2. Per the germline V gene, CDR1 is SGHTA and CDR2 is FQGNSA. V dropped 5 bases and J dropped 13; count of bases not matched to a gene: 17. The CDR3 totals 15 residues. CDR3 bases: TGTGCCAGCAGCGAGAGCGGGGCCTCCTACAATGAGCAGTACTTC. As protein: CASSESGASYNEQYF.

The chain recombines TRBV12-5 with TRBJ2-2; D is undetermined. The CDR3 is 18 residues long. V was pared by 1 base and J by 7 bases, with 22 bases between. Germline CDR1 and CDR2: LGHNT and FRNRAP. The CDR3 sequence: CASGLEVTIEQSGGELFF. The CDR3 DNA follows: TGTGCTAGTGGTTTGGAAGTGACGATCGAACAATCAGGCGGGGAGCTGTTTTTT. The whole variable domain, filled in from reference TRBV12-5 and TRBJ2-2, reads DARVTQTPRHKVTEMGQEVTMRCQPILGHNTVFWYRQTMMQGLELLAYFRNRAPLDDSGMPKDRFSAEMPDATLATLKIQPSEPRDSAVYFCASGLEVTIEQSGGELFFGEGSRLTVL.

This clonotype was seen only a few times. J is TRBJ1-6 and V is TRBV15; 7 bases agree with TRBD1. Trimming took 0 bases from V and 7 from J; bases not matched to a gene: 6. The CDR3 spans 16 residues. Germline V gives CDR1 LNHNV, CDR2 YYDKDF (reference sequence). CDR3 protein: CATSRDRGTANSPLHF. As DNA, the CDR3 is TGTGCCACCAGCAGAGATAGAGGGACAGCCAATTCACCCCTCCACTTT.

The chain recombines TRBV29-1 with TRBJ2-2; D assignment may be TRBD1 or TRBD2 (5 bases each). Germline CDR1 reads SQVTM; CDR2 reads ANQGSEA. The CDR3 loop spans 16 amino acids. V was pared by 6 bases and J by 5 bases, with 22 bases between. CDR3 region: CSVRYAGTPRTGELFF. The CDR3 region has the DNA TGCAGCGTCCGATACGCCGGGACCCCGAGGACCGGGGAGCTGTTTTTT.

The chain uses TRBV4-1 and TRBJ2-1; D gene ambiguous. The CDR3 is made up of 18 amino acids. Germline lookup yields CDR1 MGHRA and CDR2 YSYEKL. V gave up 0 bases and J gave up 0 bases, with 15 bases separating them. CDR3 nucleotides: TGCGCCAGCAGCCAAGATCTTGCGAGGATGAGCTCCTACAATGAGCAGTTCTTC. Translation gives CASSQDLARMSSYNEQFF.

This chain uses TRBV4-1 with TRBJ2-3; a weak D match, TRBD1 (6 bases). CDR1 and CDR2 from the germline V gene are MGHRA and YSYEKL. Between the trimmed V and J ends, which lost 6 bases and 2 bases, there was a span of 21 bases. CDR3 size: 17 residues. The CDR3 bases are TGCGCCAGCAGTTCCACCGTGGGCGGACAGAACACAGATACGCAGTATTTT. As protein: CASSSTVGGQNTDTQYF.

This clonotype has more than one count but fewer than ten. The genes are TRBV27 and TRBJ1-4; D remains unclear. The CDR3 is 13 amino acids. V was cut by 8 bases and J by 8 bases, with 15 bases left in between. CDR1 and CDR2 from the germline V gene are MNHEY and SMNVEV (reference sequence). The CDR3 loop reads CASGTLWREKLFF. In DNA, the CDR3 is TGTGCCAGCGGCACACTCTGGCGGGAAAAACTGTTTTTT.

The V and J genes are TRBV20-1 and TRBJ2-4; TRBD2 matches at 8 bases. CDR1 is DFQATT and CDR2 is SNEGSKA in the germline V gene (reference sequence). The CDR3 has 12 residues. Trimming removed 5 bases from V and 7 bases from J; junction bases left unmatched: 4. The CDR3 DNA is TGCAGTGCTGGGACTAGTTATAACATTCAGTACTTC. This gives the protein CSAGTSYNIQYF.

V is TRBV20-1 and J is TRBJ2-5, with 7 bases lining up with TRBD1. J gave up 11 bases and V 5 bases, and 17 bases lay outside the gene matches. The length of the CDR3 is 14 residues. The germline gives CDR1 DFQATT, CDR2 SNEGSKA (reference sequence). The CDR3 region is CSARLLGQPNQQYF. The CDR3 nucleotides are TGCAGTGCTCGACTGCTGGGACAGCCCAACCAGCAGTACTTC.

The V call is TRBV6-6, the J call TRBJ2-5; 10 bases are a match to TRBD2. Trimming cost V 2 bases and J 7 bases; bases outside gene matches: 7. This CDR3 has 15 amino acids. Germline V CDR1 and CDR2: MNHNY, SVGAGI (reference sequence). CDR3: CASSYTGTSDVTQYF. The CDR3 DNA is TGTGCCAGCAGTTACACCGGGACTAGCGACGTGACCCAGTACTTC.

This CDR3 is CASRPNRVYGYTF. The CDR3, as DNA: TGTGCCAGCAGACCGAACAGGGTCTATGGCTACACCTTC. The chain has TRBV6-5 and TRBJ1-2; possibly TRBD1 for D (6 bases). This CDR3 has 13 amino acids. Per germline, CDR1 MNHEY and CDR2 SVGAGI. V lost 6 bases and J 4 bases, leaving 12 bases between the germline ends.

V gene TRBV14 combines with J gene TRBJ2-7; D is perhaps TRBD1 (5 bases). The V gene's germline CDR1 is SGHDN and CDR2 FVKESK. Trimming left V 1 base short and J 7 bases short, with 14 bases between. The CDR3 contains 14 residues. Here the CDR3 DNA reads TGTGCCAGCAGCCAAGGTGACTGGGGCCGGGAGCAGTACTTC. Its translation is CASSQGDWGREQYF.